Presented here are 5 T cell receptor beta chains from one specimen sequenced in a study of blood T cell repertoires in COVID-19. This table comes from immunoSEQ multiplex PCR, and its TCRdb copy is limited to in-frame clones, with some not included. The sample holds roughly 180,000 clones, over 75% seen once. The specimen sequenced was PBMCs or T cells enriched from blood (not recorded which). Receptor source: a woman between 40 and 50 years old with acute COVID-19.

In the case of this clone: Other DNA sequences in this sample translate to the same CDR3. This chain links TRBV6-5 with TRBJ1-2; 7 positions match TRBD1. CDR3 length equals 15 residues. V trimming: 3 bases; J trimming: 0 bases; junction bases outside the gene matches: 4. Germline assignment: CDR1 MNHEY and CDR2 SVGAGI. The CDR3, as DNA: TGTGCCAGCAGTTATTCCGGGACAGCTAACTATGGCTACACCTTC. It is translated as CASSYSGTANYGYTF.

The CDR3 protein is CASSQKREGGKNIQYF. The CDR3 DNA is TGTGCCAGCAGCCAGAAAAGGGAGGGAGGCAAAAACATTCAGTACTTC. The gene calls are TRBV14 and TRBJ2-4; TRBD2 matches 7 bases. Trimming cost V 3 bases and J 3 bases; bases outside gene matches: 8. The CDR3 covers 16 residues. Germline CDR1 SGHDN, CDR2 FVKESK.

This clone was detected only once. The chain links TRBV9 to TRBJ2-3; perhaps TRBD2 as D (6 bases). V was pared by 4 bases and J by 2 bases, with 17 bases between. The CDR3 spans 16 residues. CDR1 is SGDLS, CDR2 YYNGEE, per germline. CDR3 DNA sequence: TGTGCCAGCAGCCCCGTTTTCGGCGGGACCACAGATACGCAGTATTTT. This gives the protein CASSPVFGGTTDTQYF.

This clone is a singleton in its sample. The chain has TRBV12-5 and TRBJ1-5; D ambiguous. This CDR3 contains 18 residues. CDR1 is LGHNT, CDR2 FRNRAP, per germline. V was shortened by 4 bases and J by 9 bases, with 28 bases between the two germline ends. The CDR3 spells CASGWSPGEGRPTGPQHF. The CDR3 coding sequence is TGTGCTAGTGGTTGGAGCCCAGGTGAAGGGAGGCCCACCGGGCCCCAGCATTTT.

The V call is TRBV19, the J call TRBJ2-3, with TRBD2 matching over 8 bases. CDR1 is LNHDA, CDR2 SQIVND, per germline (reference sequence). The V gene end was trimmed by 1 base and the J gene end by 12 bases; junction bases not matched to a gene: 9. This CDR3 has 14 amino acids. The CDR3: CASSIGASGFPQYF. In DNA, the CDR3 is TGTGCCAGTAGTATAGGGGCTAGCGGGTTTCCACAGTATTTT.